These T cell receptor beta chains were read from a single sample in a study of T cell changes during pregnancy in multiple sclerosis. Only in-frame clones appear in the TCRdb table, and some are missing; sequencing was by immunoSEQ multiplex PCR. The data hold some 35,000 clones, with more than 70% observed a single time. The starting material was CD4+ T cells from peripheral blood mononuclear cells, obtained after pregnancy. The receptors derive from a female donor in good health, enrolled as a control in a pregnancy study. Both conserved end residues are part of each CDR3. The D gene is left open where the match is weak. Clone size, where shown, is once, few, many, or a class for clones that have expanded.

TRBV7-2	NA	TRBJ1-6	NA	CASSLAYRDSPLHF	TGTGCCAGCAGCTTAGCCTACAGGGATTCACCCCTCCACTTT
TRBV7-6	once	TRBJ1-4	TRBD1	CASSGDRGGEKLFF	TGTGCCAGCAGCGGGGACAGGGGAGGTGAAAAACTGTTTTTT
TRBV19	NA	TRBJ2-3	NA	CASSIVGGNQLSTDTQYF	TGTGCCAGTAGTATTGTCGGGGGAAACCAACTAAGCACAGATACGCAGTATTTT
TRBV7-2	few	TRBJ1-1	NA	CASSLIRNTEAFF	TGTGCCAGCAGCTTGATCAGGAACACTGAAGCTTTCTTT
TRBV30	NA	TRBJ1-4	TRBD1	CAWLGQGNEKLFF	TGTGCCTGGCTGGGACAGGGTAATGAAAAACTGTTTTTT
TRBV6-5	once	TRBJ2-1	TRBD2	CASSPGLALYNEQFF	TGTGCCAGCAGCCCGGGACTAGCTCTCTACAATGAGCAGTTCTTC
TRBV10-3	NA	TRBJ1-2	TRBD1	CAINPGQESYGYTF	TGTGCCATCAATCCGGGACAGGAGTCCTATGGCTACACCTTC
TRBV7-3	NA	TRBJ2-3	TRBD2	CASSLTGGGATDTQYF	TGTGCCAGCAGCTTAACCGGCGGGGGGGCGACAGATACGCAGTATTTT
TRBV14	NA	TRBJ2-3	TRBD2	CASSYSGGVTDTQYF	TGTGCCAGCAGCTATAGCGGGGGAGTCACAGATACGCAGTATTTT
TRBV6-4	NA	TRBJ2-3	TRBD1	CASSPRTGGIADTQYF	TGTGCCAGCAGTCCGAGGACAGGGGGCATCGCAGATACGCAGTATTTT
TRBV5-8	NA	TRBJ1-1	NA	CASSFGGTEAFF	TGTGCCAGCAGCTTTGGGGGGACTGAAGCTTTCTTT
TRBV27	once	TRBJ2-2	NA	CASSPLATGYNTGELFF	TGTGCCAGCAGTCCGCTCGCTACAGGGTATAACACCGGGGAGCTGTTTTTT
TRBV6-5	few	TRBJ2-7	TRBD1	CASSYHGTGGEQYF	TGTGCCAGCAGTTACCACGGGACAGGAGGCGAGCAGTACTTC
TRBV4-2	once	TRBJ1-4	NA	CASSQGRSRAGDEKLFF	TGTGCCAGCAGCCAAGGGAGGTCGAGGGCAGGGGATGAAAAACTGTTTTTT
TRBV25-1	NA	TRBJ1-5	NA	CASSEFEGEGQPQHF	TGTGCCAGCAGTGAATTCGAGGGGGAAGGTCAGCCCCAGCATTTT
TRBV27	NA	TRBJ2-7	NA	CASSLRTVSYEQYF	TGTGCCAGCAGTTTACGGACAGTCTCCTACGAGCAGTACTTC
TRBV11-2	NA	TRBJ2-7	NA	CASSLEGGRQYF	TGTGCCAGCAGCTTAGAAGGGGGTAGGCAGTACTTC
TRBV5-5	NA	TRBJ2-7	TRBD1	CASRIDRAHEQYF	TGTGCCAGCAGGATCGACAGGGCCCACGAGCAGTACTTC
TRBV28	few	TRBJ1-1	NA	CASRLQGTEAFF	TGTGCCAGCAGACTGCAGGGGACTGAAGCTTTCTTT
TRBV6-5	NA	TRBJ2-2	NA	CASSRGTGGSGELFF	TGTGCCAGCAGTCGGGGAACGGGGGGCTCCGGGGAGCTGTTTTTT
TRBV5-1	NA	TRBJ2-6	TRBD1	CASNPRQGSGANVLTF	TGCGCCAGCAACCCTAGACAGGGATCCGGGGCCAACGTCCTGACTTTC
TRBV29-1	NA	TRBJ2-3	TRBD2	CSVGTSGSTDTQYF	TGCAGCGTCGGGACTAGCGGGAGCACAGATACGCAGTATTTT
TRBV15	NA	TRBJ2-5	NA	CATSSGSAGETQYF	TGTGCCACCAGCAGCGGGTCGGCGGGAGAGACCCAGTACTTC
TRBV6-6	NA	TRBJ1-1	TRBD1	CASSYSQGVNTEAFF	TGTGCCAGCAGTTACTCCCAGGGGGTGAACACTGAAGCTTTCTTT
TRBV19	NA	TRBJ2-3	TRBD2	CASSIGLAGEGSTDTQYF	TGTGCCAGTAGTATTGGACTAGCGGGGGAGGGTAGCACAGATACGCAGTATTTT
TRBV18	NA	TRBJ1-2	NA	CASSFGSRRGYTF	TGTGCCAGCTCTTTCGGGTCGCGACGGGGCTACACCTTC
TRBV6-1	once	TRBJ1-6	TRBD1	CASSELPQGGGSPLHF	TGTGCCAGCAGTGAACTTCCCCAGGGGGGAGGTTCACCCCTCCACTTT
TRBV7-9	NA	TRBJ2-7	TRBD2	CASSLRSGSYEQYF	TGTGCCAGCAGCCTTCGTAGCGGGAGTTACGAGCAGTACTTC
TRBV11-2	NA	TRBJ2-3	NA	CASRKTGMTSTDTQYF	TGTGCCAGCAGAAAGACCGGGATGACTAGCACAGATACGCAGTATTTT
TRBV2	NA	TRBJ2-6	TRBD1	CASQRDRTDSGANVLTF	TGTGCCTCGCAGAGGGACAGGACGGACTCTGGGGCCAACGTCCTGACTTTC
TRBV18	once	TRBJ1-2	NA	CASSLDRNYGYTF	TGTGCCAGCTCACTAGACAGGAACTATGGCTACACCTTC
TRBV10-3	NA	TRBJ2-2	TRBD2	CATGLAGGVNTGELFF	TGTGCCACCGGACTAGCGGGGGGCGTAAACACCGGGGAGCTGTTTTTT
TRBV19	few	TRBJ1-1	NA	CASSIVGGEAFF	TGTGCCAGTAGTATAGTGGGGGGAGAAGCTTTCTTT
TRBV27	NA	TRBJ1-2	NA	CASSSVSENYGYTF	TGTGCCAGCAGTAGCGTCTCGGAGAACTATGGCTACACCTTC
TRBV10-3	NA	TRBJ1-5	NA	CATLDTDRNQPQHF	TGTGCCACCTTGGACACCGATCGCAATCAGCCCCAGCATTTT
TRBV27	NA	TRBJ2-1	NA	CASSLRRGEQFF	TGTGCCAGCAGTTTGAGGAGGGGTGAGCAGTTCTTC
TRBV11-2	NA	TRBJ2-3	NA	CASSLGLSTDTQYF	TGTGCCAGCAGCCTCGGACTATCCACAGATACGCAGTATTTT
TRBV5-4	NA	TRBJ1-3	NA	CASSLGHNSGNTIYF	TGTGCCAGCAGCTTGGGGCACAACTCTGGAAACACCATATATTTT
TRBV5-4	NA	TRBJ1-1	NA	CASSLIQGKTEAFF	TGTGCCAGCAGCTTGATCCAGGGGAAAACTGAAGCTTTCTTT
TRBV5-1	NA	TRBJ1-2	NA	CASSLDSGGGYGYTF	TGCGCCAGCAGCTTGGATTCGGGAGGGGGCTATGGCTACACCTTC